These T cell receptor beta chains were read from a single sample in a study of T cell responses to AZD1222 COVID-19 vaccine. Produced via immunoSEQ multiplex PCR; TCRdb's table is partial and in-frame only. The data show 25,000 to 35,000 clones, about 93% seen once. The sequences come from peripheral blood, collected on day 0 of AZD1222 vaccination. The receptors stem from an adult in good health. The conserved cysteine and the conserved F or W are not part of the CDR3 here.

ASSPRGGNSPLH TRBJ1-6 TRBV19
ATGQGAAWTEAF TRBJ1-1 TRBV11-2
SVLGTNTGELF TRBJ2-2 TRBV29-1
ASSLRLNYNSPLH TRBJ1-6 TRBV5-4
SASRGMQETQY TRBJ2-5 TRBV20-1
ASTRRSGGPYEQY TRBJ2-7 TRBV6-5
ATSDLRDPNQPQH TRBJ1-5 TRBV24-1
ASSFDRRADTQY TRBJ2-3 TRBV7-9
ASSYVHEQY TRBJ2-7 TRBV6-6
ASSVDGLAGAGEQF TRBJ2-1 TRBV9
ASSQRTSGIDEQY TRBJ2-7 TRBV7-6
ASSSQPTGGNYGYT TRBJ1-2 TRBV7-2
ASSPHGQGGEQY TRBJ2-7 TRBV4-1
ASSFRDGGAF TRBJ1-1 TRBV5-4
ASSQSEGQGGYSNQPQH TRBJ1-5 TRBV21-1
ASSMDVFNEKLF TRBJ1-4 TRBV19
ASSAGLAPYEQY TRBJ2-7 TRBV5-4
ASSESHSQETQY TRBJ2-5 TRBV10-1